The clone carrying this TCR beta chain was detected ten times or more. Its antigen is currently unknown. J lost 3 bases, V lost 4 bases, and 9 bases had no gene match. This CDR3 is built from 15 residues. CDR1 is MDHEN, CDR2 SYDVKM, per germline. The data derive from a study of identical twins. cDNA molecules carried unique molecular identifiers, and template switching added a universal primer site. TCRdb independently ran MiXCR on the 5' RACE reads; one entry per CDR3 protein. The data hold 140,000 to 150,000 distinct CDR3 sequences, with roughly 3.3% observed a single time. Overall study findings and caveats: Excess low generation probability was seen in twin-shared out-of-frame alpha sequences.

Sequenced sample: memory T cells sorted from blood. V and J are TRBV28 and TRBJ2-7, with 7 bases fitting TRBD2. The TCR comes from a man younger than 35 in good health. The CDR3: CASSSAGLGLYEQYF. DNA of the CDR3: TGTGCCAGCAGTTCAGCGGGGCTGGGTCTCTACGAGCAGTACTTC.